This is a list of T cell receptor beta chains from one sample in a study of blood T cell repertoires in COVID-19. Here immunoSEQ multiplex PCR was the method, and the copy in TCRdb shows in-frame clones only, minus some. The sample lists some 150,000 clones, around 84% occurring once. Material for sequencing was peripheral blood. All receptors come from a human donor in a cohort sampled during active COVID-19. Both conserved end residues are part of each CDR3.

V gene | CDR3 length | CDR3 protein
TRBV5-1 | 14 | CASSLGGDQETQYF
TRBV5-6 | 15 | CASSRDRVSGNTIYF
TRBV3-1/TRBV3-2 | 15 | CASRPTRTGRYGYTF
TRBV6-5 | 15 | CASSSGQGVTYEQYF
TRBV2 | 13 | CASSGTANQPQHF
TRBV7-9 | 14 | CASRGGKGNQPQHF
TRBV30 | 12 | CAWSRAHQPQHF
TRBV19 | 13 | CASSMTGGSPLHF
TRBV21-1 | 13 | CASSKTGYYEQYF
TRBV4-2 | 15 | CASSQEQGFADEQFF
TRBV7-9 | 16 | CASSLGAGLGANVLTF
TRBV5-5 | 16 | CASSQLGTSSLNEQYF
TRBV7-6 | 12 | CASSSPGASQYF
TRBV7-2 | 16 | CASSRQTEAGGDGYTF
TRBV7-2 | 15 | CASSLGPGGGYEQYF
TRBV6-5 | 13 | CASRRTGREKLFF